This is a list of T cell receptor beta chains from one sample in a study of T cell responses to AZD1222 COVID-19 vaccine. Profiled with immunoSEQ multiplex PCR; TCRdb holds only in-frame clones, not every one. The sample contains 100,000 or so clones, around 90% of which appear only once. The specimen comprised peripheral blood, sampled on day 0 of AZD1222 vaccination. These receptors were taken from an adult in good health. Each CDR3 is given with its conserved first and last residue. A D gene is named only where the DNA matches it firmly. Size values are once, few and many counts, or a class for expanded clones, and some rows have none.

d_call j_call v_call clone_size cdr3_aa cdr3_nt
TRBD1 TRBJ1-3 TRBV2 once CARSTGDSGNTIYF TGTGCCAGGTCGACAGGGGACTCTGGAAACACCATATATTTT
. TRBJ2-6 TRBV5-4 . CASHSGANVLTF TGTGCCAGCCACTCTGGGGCCAACGTCCTGACTTTC
. TRBJ1-4 TRBV24-1 . CATSDSGEKLFF TGTGCCACCAGTGATTCAGGGGAGAAACTGTTTTTT
. TRBJ1-4 TRBV15 . CATSRDNSYNEKLFF TGTGCCACCAGCAGAGATAACAGCTATAATGAAAAACTGTTTTTT
TRBD2 TRBJ2-3 TRBV3-1/TRBV3-2 . CASSQAAGVGSDTQYF TGTGCCAGCAGCCAGGCGGCGGGAGTCGGATCAGATACGCAGTATTTT
. TRBJ2-3 TRBV10-3 . CAIRGGGTDTQYF TGTGCCATCAGAGGCGGGGGCACAGATACGCAGTATTTT
TRBD1 TRBJ1-5 TRBV9 . CASSAGGQGPSEPQHF TGTGCCAGCAGCGCGGGGGGACAGGGGCCCTCGGAGCCCCAGCATTTT
TRBD2 TRBJ2-7 TRBV28 few CASRPSGRGGYEQYF TGTGCCAGCAGACCCAGCGGGAGGGGAGGTTACGAGCAGTACTTC
. TRBJ1-5 TRBV6-5 few CATHPGPPQPQHF TGTGCCACCCACCCGGGACCTCCCCAGCCCCAGCATTTT
. TRBJ2-4 TRBV11-2 . CASSYHRANIQYF TGTGCCAGCAGCTACCACCGGGCGAACATTCAGTACTTC
TRBD1 TRBJ2-3 TRBV6-5 . CASSRDRSSTDTQYF TGTGCCAGCAGTAGGGACAGGTCTAGCACAGATACGCAGTATTTT